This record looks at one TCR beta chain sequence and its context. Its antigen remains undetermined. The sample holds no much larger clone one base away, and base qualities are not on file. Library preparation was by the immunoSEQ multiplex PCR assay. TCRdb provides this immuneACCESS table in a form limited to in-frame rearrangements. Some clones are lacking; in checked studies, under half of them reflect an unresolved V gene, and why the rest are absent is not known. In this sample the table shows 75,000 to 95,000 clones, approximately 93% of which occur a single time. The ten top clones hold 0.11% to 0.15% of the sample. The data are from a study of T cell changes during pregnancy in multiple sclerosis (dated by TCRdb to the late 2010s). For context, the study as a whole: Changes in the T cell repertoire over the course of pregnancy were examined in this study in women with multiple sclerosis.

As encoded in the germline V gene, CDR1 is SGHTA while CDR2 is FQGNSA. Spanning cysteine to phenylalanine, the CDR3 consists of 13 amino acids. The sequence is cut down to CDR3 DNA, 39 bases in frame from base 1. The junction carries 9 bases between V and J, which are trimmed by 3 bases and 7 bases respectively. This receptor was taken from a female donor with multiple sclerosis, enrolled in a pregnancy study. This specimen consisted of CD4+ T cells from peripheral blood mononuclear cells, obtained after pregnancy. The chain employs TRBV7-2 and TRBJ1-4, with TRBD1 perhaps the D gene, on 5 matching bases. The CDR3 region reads CASSFGGSEKLFF. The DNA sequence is TGTGCCAGCAGCTTTGGGGGGAGTGAAAAACTGTTTTTT. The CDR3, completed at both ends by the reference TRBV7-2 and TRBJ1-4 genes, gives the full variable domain GAGVSQSPSNKVTEKGKDVELRCDPISGHTALYWYRQSLGQGLEFLIYFQGNSAPDKSGLPSDRFSAERTGGSVSTLTIQRTQQEDSAVYLCASSFGGSEKLFFGSGTQLSVL.